This T cell receptor (beta chain) was sequenced in a study of T cell changes during pregnancy in multiple sclerosis. The assay was immunoSEQ multiplex PCR, and TCRdb's table has in-frame clones only and misses some. The sample has 60,000 or so clones, just under 95% seen once. Germline values: CDR1 MDHEN, CDR2 SYDVKM. The CDR3 consists of 14 residues. The V and J ends lost 5 bases and 4 bases, in that order; junction bases with no gene match: 4. This sequence originates from a female donor with multiple sclerosis, enrolled in a pregnancy study. V gene TRBV28 combines with J gene TRBJ1-1; TRBD1 agrees at 10 bases. This material consisted of CD4+ T cells from peripheral blood mononuclear cells, taken before pregnancy. CDR3 sequence reads: CASSVRDRGTEAFF. The CDR3, as DNA: TGTGCCAGCAGTGTCCGGGACAGGGGCACTGAAGCTTTCTTT.